This T cell receptor (beta chain) was identified in a study of cytomegalovirus exposure and HLA in healthy donors. The study's findings and limits: Across all donors, roughly uniform sequencing depth was an assumption of the presence/absence analyses.

The PCR employed 60 Vbeta primers together with 13 Jbeta primers. TCRdb's table, derived via immunoSEQ multiplex PCR, lists solely in-frame clones and lacks some. The sample yields about 130,000 clones, around 77% seen once. Regarding donors, all were healthy bone marrow donors. This clone was detected a few times. As yet, its antigen is unknown. With 1 base clipped from V and 6 bases from J, the junction kept 5 bases outside the gene matches. The CDR3 is 15 residues long. The V gene's germline CDR1 is SGHVS and CDR2 FNYEAQ. This TCR came from a man aged 45-60 years in good health and CMV-seronegative. The chain links TRBV7-6 to TRBJ2-2; 7 bases are shared with TRBD1. Sequenced sample: PBMCs. The CDR3 coding sequence is TGTGCCAGCAGCTTAGTTCAGGGGGTACCCGGGGAGCTGTTTTTT. Translation: CASSLVQGVPGELFF.